A selection of T cell receptor beta chains follows, all from one sample in a study of blood T cell repertoires in COVID-19. TCRdb keeps only in-frame clones here, not all; method: immunoSEQ multiplex PCR. The table records around 30,000 clones, roughly 73% of them present only once. Sequenced: peripheral blood. These TCRs come from a woman between 70 and 85 years old with active or convalescent COVID-19. The CDR3 runs from the conserved cysteine through the conserved F or W. The D gene is left open where the match is weak. Only part of the rows carry a size: once, few, many, or a class if the clone is expanded.

>TRBJ2-1|NA|TRBV6-5|TRBD1
CASSYIRTGGDEQFF
TGTGCCAGCAGTTACATTCGGACAGGGGGTGATGAGCAGTTCTTC
>TRBJ2-1|once|TRBV9|NA
CASSFKGDGEQFF
TGTGCCAGCAGTTTCAAGGGGGACGGTGAGCAGTTCTTC
>TRBJ2-2|NA|TRBV5-1|TRBD1
CASSLQPGQGNTGELFF
TGCGCCAGCAGCCTCCAGCCGGGACAGGGGAACACCGGGGAGCTGTTTTTT
>TRBJ2-7|NA|TRBV28|NA
CASNIAGTKPYEQYF
TGTGCCAGCAACATCGCGGGAACAAAGCCCTACGAGCAGTACTTC
>TRBJ2-5|NA|TRBV7-9|TRBD2
CASSLAGQGKTQYF
TGTGCCAGCAGCCTAGCGGGGCAGGGGAAGACCCAGTACTTC
>TRBJ2-6|NA|TRBV30|TRBD1
CAWSAHRQGSSGANVLTF
TGTGCCTGGAGTGCCCACCGACAGGGTTCCTCTGGGGCCAACGTCCTGACTTTC
>TRBJ1-3|NA|TRBV29-1|NA
CSVEDDSSGNTIYF
TGCAGCGTTGAAGATGACTCCTCTGGAAACACCATATATTTT
>TRBJ2-1|NA|TRBV4-1|TRBD1
CASSQRDRASYNEQFF
TGCGCCAGCAGCCAAAGGGACAGGGCCTCCTACAATGAGCAGTTCTTC
>TRBJ2-7|NA|TRBV5-1|NA
CASSFVSAASYEQYF
TGCGCCAGCAGCTTTGTTAGCGCCGCATCCTACGAGCAGTACTTC
>TRBJ2-1|few|TRBV19|TRBD2
CASSRTGGSYNEQFF
TGTGCCAGTAGTAGGACGGGGGGCTCCTACAATGAGCAGTTCTTC
>TRBJ2-2|NA|TRBV3-1/TRBV3-2|NA
CASSQGGRGWLNTGELFF
TGTGCCAGCAGCCAAGGAGGCAGGGGATGGCTGAACACCGGGGAGCTGTTTTTT
>TRBJ2-7|NA|TRBV11-2|TRBD2
CASSRFGLAVSYEQYF
TGTGCCAGCAGCCGATTCGGACTAGCGGTATCCTACGAGCAGTACTTC
>TRBJ1-4|NA|TRBV19|NA
CASSRGPRREGRFF
TGTGCCAGTAGCCGAGGGCCGCGCAGGGAGGGCCGGTTTTTT
>TRBJ2-2|NA|TRBV29-1|TRBD2
CSFGLAYTGELFF
TGCAGCTTCGGACTAGCGTACACCGGGGAGCTGTTTTTT
>TRBJ1-5|NA|TRBV6-6|TRBD1
CASSHRTGGGNQPQHF
TGTGCCAGCAGTCATCGGACAGGGGGCGGGAATCAGCCCCAGCATTTT
>TRBJ2-7|NA|TRBV18|NA
CASSRTGSEQYF
TGTGCCAGCTCACGTACAGGGTCCGAGCAGTACTTC
>TRBJ1-6|once|TRBV7-8|NA
CASRGRTASSYNSPLHF
TGTGCCAGCAGAGGCCGGACAGCCAGCTCCTATAATTCACCCCTCCACTTT
>TRBJ2-2|NA|TRBV27|TRBD1
CASSNRGNFRELFF
TGTGCCAGCAGTAACAGGGGTAATTTCAGGGAGCTGTTTTTT
>TRBJ1-6|NA|TRBV28|NA
CASSPTGNSPLHF
TGTGCCAGCAGTCCCACAGGAAATTCACCCCTCCACTTT
>TRBJ1-6|NA|TRBV6-6|NA
CASSYSRGGGDSPLHF
TGTGCCAGCAGTTACTCACGGGGGGGTGGTGATTCACCCCTCCACTTT
>TRBJ1-2|NA|TRBV9|TRBD1
CASSATGTNYGYTF
TGTGCCAGCAGCGCGACAGGGACCAACTATGGCTACACCTTC
>TRBJ2-1|once|TRBV7-2|TRBD2
CASSRPSGGTNNEQFF
TGTGCCAGCAGTCGTCCTAGCGGGGGGACCAACAATGAGCAGTTCTTC
>TRBJ2-1|few|TRBV11-2|NA
CASSLAQPTISYNEQFF
TGTGCCAGCAGCTTAGCCCAGCCGACTATCTCCTACAATGAGCAGTTCTTC
>TRBJ1-6|NA|TRBV10-3|TRBD1
CAISGTGAYNSPLHF
TGTGCCATCTCAGGGACAGGGGCTTATAATTCACCCCTCCACTTT
>TRBJ1-4|NA|TRBV28|NA
CASSSAGVGATNEKLFF
TGTGCCAGCAGTTCGGCAGGGGTAGGGGCAACTAATGAAAAACTGTTTTTT
>TRBJ2-7|NA|TRBV7-2|TRBD2
CASSFTTSGGEQYF
TGTGCCAGCAGCTTCACGACTAGCGGGGGGGAGCAGTACTTC
>TRBJ2-2|few|TRBV5-6|NA
CASSLGRPGELFF
TGTGCCAGCAGCTTGGGCAGGCCCGGGGAGCTGTTTTTT
>TRBJ2-2|NA|TRBV2|TRBD2
CASTSGPRDTGELFF
TGTGCCAGCACTAGCGGGCCTCGGGACACCGGGGAGCTGTTTTTT
>TRBJ2-2|NA|TRBV5-1|TRBD2
CASSLAGETGELFF
TGCGCCAGCAGCCTGGCGGGAGAAACCGGGGAGCTGTTTTTT
>TRBJ1-5|NA|TRBV6-5|NA
CASTNGRGQPQHF
TGTGCCAGCACGAACGGGCGGGGACAGCCCCAGCATTTT